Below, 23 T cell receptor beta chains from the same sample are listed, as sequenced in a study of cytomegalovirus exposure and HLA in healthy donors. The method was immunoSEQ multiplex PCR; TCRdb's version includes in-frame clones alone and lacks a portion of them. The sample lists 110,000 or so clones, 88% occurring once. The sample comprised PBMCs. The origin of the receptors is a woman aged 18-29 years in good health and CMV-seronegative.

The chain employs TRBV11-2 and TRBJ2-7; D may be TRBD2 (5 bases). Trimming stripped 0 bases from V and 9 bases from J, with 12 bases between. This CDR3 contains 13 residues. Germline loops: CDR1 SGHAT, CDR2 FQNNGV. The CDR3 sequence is CASSLEVRRGQYF. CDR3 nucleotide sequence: TGTGCCAGCAGCTTAGAAGTCCGACGGGGGCAGTACTTC. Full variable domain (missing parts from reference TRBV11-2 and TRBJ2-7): EAGVAQSPRYKIIEKRQSVAFWCNPISGHATLYWYQQILGQGPKLLIQFQNNGVVDDSQLPKDRFSAERLKGVDSTLKIQPAKLEDSAVYLCASSLEVRRGQYFGPGTRLTVT.

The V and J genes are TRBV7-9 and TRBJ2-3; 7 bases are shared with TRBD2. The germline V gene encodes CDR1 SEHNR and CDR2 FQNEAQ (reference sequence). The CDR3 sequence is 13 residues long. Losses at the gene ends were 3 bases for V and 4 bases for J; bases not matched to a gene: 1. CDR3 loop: CASSLAGADTQYF. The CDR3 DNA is TGTGCCAGCAGCTTGGCGGGAGCAGATACGCAGTATTTT.

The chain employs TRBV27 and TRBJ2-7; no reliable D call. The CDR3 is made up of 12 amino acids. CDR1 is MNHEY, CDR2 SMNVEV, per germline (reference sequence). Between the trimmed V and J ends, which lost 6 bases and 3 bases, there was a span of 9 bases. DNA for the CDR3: TGTGCCAGCAGCACACTAAACTACGAGCAGTACTTC. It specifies CASSTLNYEQYF.

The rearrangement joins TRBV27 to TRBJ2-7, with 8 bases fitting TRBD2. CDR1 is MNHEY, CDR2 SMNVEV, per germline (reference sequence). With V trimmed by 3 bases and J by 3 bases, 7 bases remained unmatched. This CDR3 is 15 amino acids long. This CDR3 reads CASSFVGRAYYEQYF. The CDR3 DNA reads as TGTGCCAGCAGTTTCGTCGGGAGGGCCTACTACGAGCAGTACTTC.

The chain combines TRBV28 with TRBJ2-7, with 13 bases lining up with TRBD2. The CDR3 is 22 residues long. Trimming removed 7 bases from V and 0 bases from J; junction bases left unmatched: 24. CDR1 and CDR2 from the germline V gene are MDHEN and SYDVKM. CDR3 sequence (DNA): TGTGCCAGCAAGGGGACAGGGGCTAAGTTACTAGCGGGAGGGCCCGGCTCCTACGAGCAGTACTTC. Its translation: CASKGTGAKLLAGGPGSYEQYF.

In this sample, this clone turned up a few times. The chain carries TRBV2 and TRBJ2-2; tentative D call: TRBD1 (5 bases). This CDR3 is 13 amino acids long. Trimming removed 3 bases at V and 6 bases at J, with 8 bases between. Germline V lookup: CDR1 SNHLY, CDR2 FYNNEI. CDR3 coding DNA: TGTGCCAGCAGTGATAGGGGTGCCGGGGAGCTGTTTTTT. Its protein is CASSDRGAGELFF.

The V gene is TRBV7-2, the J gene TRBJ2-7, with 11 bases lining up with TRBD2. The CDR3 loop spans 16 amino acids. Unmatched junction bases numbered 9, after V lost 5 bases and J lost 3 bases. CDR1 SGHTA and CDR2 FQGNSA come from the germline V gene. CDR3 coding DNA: TGTGCCAGCAGCCTTAGCGGGGGGGCGGAAAACTACGAGCAGTACTTC. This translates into CASSLSGGAENYEQYF.

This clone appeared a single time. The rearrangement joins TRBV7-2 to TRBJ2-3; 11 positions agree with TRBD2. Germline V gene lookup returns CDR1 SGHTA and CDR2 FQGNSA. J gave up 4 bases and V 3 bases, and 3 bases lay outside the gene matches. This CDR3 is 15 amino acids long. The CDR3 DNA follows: TGTGCCAGCAGCTTCCAACTAGCGGGGGCAGATACGCAGTATTTT. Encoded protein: CASSFQLAGADTQYF.

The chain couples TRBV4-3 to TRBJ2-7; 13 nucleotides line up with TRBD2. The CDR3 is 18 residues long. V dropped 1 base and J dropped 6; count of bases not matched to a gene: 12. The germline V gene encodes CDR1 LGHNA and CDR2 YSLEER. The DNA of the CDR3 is TGCGCCAGCAGCCAAGGGGGTTATACTAGCGGGGGGGTGATCGAGCAGTACTTC. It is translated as CASSQGGYTSGGVIEQYF.

The CDR3 region has the DNA TGTGCCAGCAGTTTATTAGGACAGTTCGAGCAGTACTTC. It is translated as CASSLLGQFEQYF. The chain uses TRBV28 and TRBJ2-7, with D possibly matching TRBD1 (6 bases). V was cut by 1 base and J by 6 bases, with 10 bases left in between. The CDR3 is 13 amino acids. Germline-derived CDR1 and CDR2 are MDHEN and SYDVKM.

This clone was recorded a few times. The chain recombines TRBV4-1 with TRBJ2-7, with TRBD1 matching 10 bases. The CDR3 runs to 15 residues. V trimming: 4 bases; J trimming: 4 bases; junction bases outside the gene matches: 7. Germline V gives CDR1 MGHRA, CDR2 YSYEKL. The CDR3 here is CASSRGQGEGYEQYF. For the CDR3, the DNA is TGCGCCAGCAGCCGAGGACAGGGGGAAGGATACGAGCAGTACTTC.

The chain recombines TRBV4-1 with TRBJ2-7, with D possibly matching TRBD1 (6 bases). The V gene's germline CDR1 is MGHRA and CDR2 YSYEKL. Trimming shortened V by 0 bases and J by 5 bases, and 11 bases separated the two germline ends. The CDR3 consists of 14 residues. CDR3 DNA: TGCGCCAGCAGCCAAGACAGGGGTAGGAACGAGCAGTACTTC. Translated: CASSQDRGRNEQYF.

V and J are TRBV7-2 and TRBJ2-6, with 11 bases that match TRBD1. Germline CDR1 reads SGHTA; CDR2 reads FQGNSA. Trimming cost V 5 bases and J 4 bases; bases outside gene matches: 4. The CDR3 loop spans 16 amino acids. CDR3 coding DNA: TGTGCCAGCAGCGCCGGACAGGGGGCCGGGGCCAACGTCCTGACTTTC. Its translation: CASSAGQGAGANVLTF.

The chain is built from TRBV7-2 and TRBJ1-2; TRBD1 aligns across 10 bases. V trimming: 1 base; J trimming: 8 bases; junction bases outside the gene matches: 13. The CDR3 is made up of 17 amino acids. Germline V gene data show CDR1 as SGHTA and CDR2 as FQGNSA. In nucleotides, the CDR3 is TGTGCCAGCAGCTTAGTTTCAGGTGGGACAGGGGTGAGAGGCTACACCTTC. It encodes CASSLVSGGTGVRGYTF. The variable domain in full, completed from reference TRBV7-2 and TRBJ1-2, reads GAGVSQSPSNKVTEKGKDVELRCDPISGHTALYWYRQSLGQGLEFLIYFQGNSAPDKSGLPSDRFSAERTGGSVSTLTIQRTQQEDSAVYLCASSLVSGGTGVRGYTFGSGTRLTVV.

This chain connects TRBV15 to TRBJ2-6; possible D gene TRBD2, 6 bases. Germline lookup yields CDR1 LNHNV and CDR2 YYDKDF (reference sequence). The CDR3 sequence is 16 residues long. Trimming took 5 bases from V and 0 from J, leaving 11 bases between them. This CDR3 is CATSGGGGSGANVLTF. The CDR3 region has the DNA TGTGCCACCAGCGGTGGGGGAGGCTCTGGGGCCAACGTCCTGACTTTC. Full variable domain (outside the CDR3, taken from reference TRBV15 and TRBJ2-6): DAMVIQNPRYQVTQFGKPVTLSCSQTLNHNVMYWYQQKSSQAPKLLFHYYDKDFNNEADTPDNFQSRRPNTSFCFLDIRSPGLGDTAMYLCATSGGGGSGANVLTFGAGSRLTVL.

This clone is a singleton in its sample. The CDR3 is CASSGTQRSYNSPLHF. CDR3 DNA sequence: TGTGCCAGCAGTGGGACACAAAGGTCCTATAATTCACCCCTCCACTTT. This chain connects TRBV6-1 to TRBJ1-6, with TRBD1 as a possible D gene (5 bases). V lost 4 bases, J lost 1 base, and 11 bases lay in between. This CDR3 has 16 amino acids. Germline CDR1 MNHNS, CDR2 SASEGT.

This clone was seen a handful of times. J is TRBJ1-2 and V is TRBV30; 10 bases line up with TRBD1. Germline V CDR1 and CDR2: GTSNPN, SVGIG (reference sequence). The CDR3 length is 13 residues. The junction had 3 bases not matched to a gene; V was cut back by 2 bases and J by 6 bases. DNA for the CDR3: TGTGCCTGGAGTACGGGGACAGGGGATGGCTACACCTTC. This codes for CAWSTGTGDGYTF.

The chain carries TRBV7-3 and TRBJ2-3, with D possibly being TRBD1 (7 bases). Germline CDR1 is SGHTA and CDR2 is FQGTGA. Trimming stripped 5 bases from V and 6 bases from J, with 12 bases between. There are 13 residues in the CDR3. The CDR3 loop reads CASSPSGGDTQYF. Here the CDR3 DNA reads TGTGCCAGCAGCCCATCAGGGGGGGATACGCAGTATTTT.

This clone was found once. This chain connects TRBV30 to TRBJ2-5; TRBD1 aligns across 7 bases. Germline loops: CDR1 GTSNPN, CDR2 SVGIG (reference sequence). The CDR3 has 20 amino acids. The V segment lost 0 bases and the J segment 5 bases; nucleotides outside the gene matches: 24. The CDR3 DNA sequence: TGTGCCTGGAGTGTACTGATTTTAGTTGAGGGACAGTCTTCTTGGGAGACCCAGTACTTC. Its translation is CAWSVLILVEGQSSWETQYF.

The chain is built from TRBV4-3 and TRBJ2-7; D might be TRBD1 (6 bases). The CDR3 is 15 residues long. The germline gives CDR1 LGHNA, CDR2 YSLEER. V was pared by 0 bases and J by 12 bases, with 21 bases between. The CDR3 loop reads CASSQDRDITQGPYF. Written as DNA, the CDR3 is TGCGCCAGCAGCCAAGATCGGGATATCACACAGGGTCCGTACTTC.

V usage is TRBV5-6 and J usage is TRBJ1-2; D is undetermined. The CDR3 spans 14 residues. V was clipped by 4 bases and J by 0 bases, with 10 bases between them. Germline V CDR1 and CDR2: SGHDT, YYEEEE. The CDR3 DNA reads TGTGCCAGCAGCCTAGGGAGATCTAACTATGGCTACACCTTC. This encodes CASSLGRSNYGYTF.

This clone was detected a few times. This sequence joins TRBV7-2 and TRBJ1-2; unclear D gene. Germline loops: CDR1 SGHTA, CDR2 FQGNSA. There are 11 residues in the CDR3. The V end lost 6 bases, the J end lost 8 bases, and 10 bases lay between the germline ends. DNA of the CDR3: TGTGCCAGCAGTCTGGGGAGCGGCTACACCTTC. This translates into CASSLGSGYTF.

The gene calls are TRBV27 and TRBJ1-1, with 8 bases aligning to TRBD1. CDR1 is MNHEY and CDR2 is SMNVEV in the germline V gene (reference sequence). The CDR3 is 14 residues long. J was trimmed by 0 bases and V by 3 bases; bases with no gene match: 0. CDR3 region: CASSLDRVNTEAFF. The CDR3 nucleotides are TGTGCCAGCAGTTTGGACAGGGTGAACACTGAAGCTTTCTTT.